Presented here are 23 T cell receptor beta chains from one specimen sequenced in a study of regulatory T cells in long-lasting Graves disease. As for time point: persistent/refractory GD, antithyroid drugs over 5 years with positive TRAb. RNA extracted from PBMCs served as the sequencing template. Building the TCR beta libraries relied on iRepertoire HTBI primers, and CDR3 regions underwent Arm-PCR. TCRdb called the multiplex PCR reads again in MiXCR, with one record for every CDR3 protein. The data hold roughly 400,000 distinct CDR3 sequences, with around 20% observed a single time. The starting material was peripheral blood mononuclear cells (PBMCs), obtained when the disease was refractory, from a patient treated with antithyroid drugs. The receptor source for this set is a female donor with Graves disease.

This clonotype was seen a few times. The chain joins TRBV6-1 to TRBJ2-2; the match to TRBD2 covers 9 bases. J lost 5 bases, V lost 4 bases, and 8 bases had no gene match. The germline CDR1 and CDR2 sequences are MNHNS and SASEGT. The CDR3 spans 16 residues. The CDR3 loop is CASSASSGAVTGELFF. CDR3 in DNA: TGTGCCAGCAGTGCGTCTAGCGGGGCCGTGACCGGGGAGCTGTTTTTT.

This sequence joins TRBV11-1 and TRBJ1-1, with 8 bases identical to TRBD1. Germline-derived CDR1 and CDR2 are SGHAT and FQDESV (reference sequence). The CDR3 runs to 12 residues. Trimming cost V 5 bases and J 11 bases; bases outside gene matches: 7. CDR3 residues: CASSTRTGQAFF. Written as DNA, the CDR3 is TGTGCCAGCAGCACGCGGACAGGGCAGGCTTTCTTT.

This clonotype came up many times. V usage is TRBV27 and J usage is TRBJ1-1; 7 bases are shared with TRBD1. The V and J ends lost 2 bases and 1 base, in that order; junction bases with no gene match: 4. CDR3 length: 15 residues. Germline CDR1 is MNHEY and CDR2 is SMNVEV (reference sequence). The CDR3 sequence is CASSLSRGPNTEAFF. The CDR3 DNA sequence: TGTGCCAGCAGTTTAAGTAGGGGGCCGAACACTGAAGCTTTCTTT.

This clonotype was observed a few times. The J gene is TRBJ2-5, the V gene TRBV19; a possible D gene is TRBD1 (6 bases). Trimming stripped 4 bases from V and 1 base from J, with 16 bases between. CDR1 and CDR2 from the germline V gene are LNHDA and SQIVND (reference sequence). CDR3 length equals 16 residues. The CDR3 loop reads CASSTSQGHPQETQYF. The CDR3 coding sequence is TGTGCCAGTAGTACGAGTCAGGGACACCCCCAAGAGACCCAGTACTTC.

V is TRBV10-3 and J is TRBJ2-7; the D gene is possibly TRBD1 (6 bases). The length of the CDR3 is 13 residues. The germline V and J ends were trimmed by 8 bases and 3 bases, with 14 bases remaining between them. Germline loops: CDR1 ENHRY, CDR2 SYGVKD. CDR3: CAIGDTGNYEQYF. DNA for the CDR3: TGTGCCATCGGGGATACAGGGAACTACGAGCAGTACTTC.

The V and J genes are TRBV6-5 and TRBJ2-7, with 7 positions matching TRBD2. The ends lost 6 bases at V and 4 bases at J; junction bases unmatched: 9. The CDR3 contains 14 residues. The germline V gene encodes CDR1 MNHEY and CDR2 SVGAGI. CDR3 loop: CASRYGGTHYEQYF. The CDR3 DNA is TGTGCCAGCAGATACGGGGGGACCCATTACGAGCAGTACTTC.

The chain employs TRBV28 and TRBJ2-1; D ambiguous. The length of the CDR3 is 14 residues. Per the germline V gene, CDR1 is MDHEN and CDR2 is SYDVKM. V lost 5 bases to trimming and J lost 6 bases, with 14 bases between them. The CDR3 reads CASSPRTTINEQFF. The CDR3 DNA is TGTGCCAGCAGTCCCCGGACCACTATCAATGAGCAGTTCTTC.

This clonotype has just one count. A much larger clone differs from this one at a single base, so this may be a read error. This rearrangement joins TRBV10-3 to TRBJ1-1, with a tentative D call TRBD1 (5 bases). The germline V gene has CDR1 ENHRY and CDR2 SYGVKD. This CDR3 comprises 15 residues. V lost 4 bases to trimming and J lost 3 bases, with 15 bases between them. CDR3 in amino acids: CAISGGALRDTEAFF. The CDR3 DNA sequence: TGTGCCATCAGTGGCGGGGCGCTACGTGACACTGAAGCTTTCTTT.

This clonotype has ten or more counts. The V gene is TRBV12-3 or TRBV12-4, the J gene TRBJ2-2, with TRBD1 as a possible D gene (6 bases). The CDR3 spans 15 residues. V was clipped by 5 bases and J by 5 bases, with 15 bases between them. The CDR3, as DNA: TGTGCCAGCAGTCTCCACAGGGCAGGGACCGGGGAGCTGTTTTTT. It encodes CASSLHRAGTGELFF.

There are many counts of this clonotype. The chain carries TRBV6-1 and TRBJ1-1; D gene uncertain. In germline, CDR1 is MNHNS, CDR2 SASEGT. Trimming took off 7 bases at V and 0 bases at J, with 9 bases between the two ends. CDR3 length: 13 residues. The CDR3 protein is CASIGLMNTEAFF. CDR3 DNA: TGTGCCAGCATCGGACTCATGAACACTGAAGCTTTCTTT.

The chain has TRBV20-1 and TRBJ1-1, with D perhaps TRBD1 (5 bases). The V end lost 5 bases, the J end lost 1 base, and 11 bases lay between the germline ends. This CDR3 has 13 residues. Germline lookup yields CDR1 DFQATT and CDR2 SNEGSKA (reference sequence). This CDR3 is CSAPTTGNTEAFF. The CDR3 DNA is TGCAGTGCTCCGACCACAGGGAACACTGAAGCTTTCTTT.

Remarks on this clonotype: Its ends do not fully match the called genes, so a read error is possible. The chain links TRBV6-2 or TRBV6-3 to TRBJ2-7; TRBD2 is a possible D gene (5 bases). Looked up from germline, CDR1 is MNHEY and CDR2 is SVGEGT. CDR3 length equals 14 residues. CDR3 sequence reads: CATTPRTGFYEQHF. CDR3 sequence (DNA): TGTGCCACTACACCCAGAACGGGATTCTACGAGCAGCACTTC.

This clonotype came up many times. J is TRBJ2-5 and V is TRBV7-2, with 7 bases that match TRBD2. This CDR3 is 16 amino acids long. The germline V gene has CDR1 SGHTA and CDR2 FQGNSA. V shed 2 bases and J 2 bases; nucleotides not matched to a gene: 8. The CDR3 reads CASSLSAGVPQETQYF. The CDR3 DNA follows: TGTGCCAGCAGCTTATCTGCGGGAGTACCACAAGAGACCCAGTACTTC.

This rearrangement joins TRBV2 to TRBJ2-1, with TRBD2 matching 9 bases. The germline V gene has CDR1 SNHLY and CDR2 FYNNEI. V lost 6 bases, J lost 7 bases, and 4 bases stayed unmatched. The CDR3 is 13 residues long. This CDR3 is CASRPSGKNEQFF. The DNA for the CDR3 is TGTGCCAGCAGACCTAGCGGGAAAAATGAGCAGTTCTTC.

This clonotype was counted only a few times. The DNA for the CDR3 is TGTGCCAGCTCACAGGCAGACGGGCTCTTGACACCCCTCCACTTT. Translated, it gives CASSQADGLLTPLHF. The rearrangement uses TRBV18 and TRBJ1-6; D is ambiguous. The CDR3 extends over 15 amino acids. Germline V lookup: CDR1 KGHSH, CDR2 LQKENI. V was shortened by 4 bases and J by 11 bases, with 18 bases between the two germline ends.

The V gene is TRBV20-1, the J gene TRBJ1-2; D not certain. CDR1 is DFQATT and CDR2 is SNEGSKA in the germline V gene (reference sequence). Trimming took 6 bases from V and 4 from J, leaving 15 bases between them. The CDR3 is 13 residues long. The chain's CDR3 is CSATGEGVYGYTF. The CDR3 nucleotides are TGCAGTGCCACCGGTGAGGGAGTCTATGGCTACACCTTC.

This clonotype was seen at least ten times. The chain carries TRBV30 and TRBJ1-1; D uncertain. The germline CDR1 and CDR2 sequences are GTSNPN and SVGIG (reference sequence). The ends were cut back, 0 bases at V and 1 base at J, with 6 bases in the middle. CDR3 length: 13 residues. The CDR3: CAWSVTQNTEAFF. The CDR3 DNA sequence: TGTGCCTGGAGTGTGACACAGAACACTGAAGCTTTCTTT.

This chain joins TRBV10-3 and TRBJ2-7; 7 bases align to TRBD2. CDR1 is ENHRY and CDR2 is SYGVKD in the germline V gene. With V trimmed by 0 bases and J by 3 bases, 2 bases remained unmatched. The CDR3 is 14 amino acids. Here the CDR3 reads CAISESWDYYEQYF. CDR3 DNA: TGTGCCATCAGTGAGTCATGGGACTACTACGAGCAGTACTTC.

This sequence joins TRBV7-9 and TRBJ2-7; 13 nucleotides align to TRBD2. V was pared by 0 bases and J by 5 bases, with 4 bases of the junction left unmatched. This CDR3 has 16 residues. Per the germline V gene, CDR1 is SEHNR and CDR2 is FQNEAQ (reference sequence). CDR3 in amino acids: CASSLALAGGPDEQYF. CDR3 DNA sequence: TGTGCCAGCAGCTTAGCACTAGCGGGAGGGCCCGACGAGCAGTACTTC.

This clonotype was seen more than once but under ten times. The rearrangement joins TRBV6-1 to TRBJ2-2; TRBD2 is a possible D gene (6 bases). Germline V CDR1 and CDR2: MNHNS, SASEGT. The length of the CDR3 is 13 residues. Trimming pared 3 bases from V and 7 bases from J, leaving 9 bases between. The CDR3: CASSERGLGELFF. In DNA, the CDR3 is TGTGCCAGCAGTGAGCGGGGCCTCGGGGAGCTGTTTTTT.

This clonotype was seen more than once but under ten times. The V gene is TRBV19, the J gene TRBJ1-1; TRBD1 agrees at 7 bases. Germline CDR1 is LNHDA and CDR2 is SQIVND (reference sequence). V lost 6 bases to trimming and J lost 0 bases; unmatched junction nucleotides: 7. The CDR3 sequence is 15 residues long. In DNA, the CDR3 is TGTGCCAGTAGCCGGACGACAGGGATGAACACTGAAGCTTTCTTT. This sequence encodes CASSRTTGMNTEAFF.

This clonotype was counted many times. The J gene is TRBJ2-5, the V gene TRBV7-2; D is possibly TRBD1 (6 bases). CDR3 length equals 15 residues. Germline CDR1 and CDR2: SGHTA and FQGNSA. Trimming left V 3 bases short and J 3 bases short, with 14 bases between. Here the CDR3 DNA reads TGTGCCAGCAGCTTTACCCGGGACACCAAAGAGACCCAGTACTTC. Its translation is CASSFTRDTKETQYF. Combining the CDR3 with reference TRBV7-2 and TRBJ2-5 gives the whole variable domain GAGVSQSPSNKVTEKGKDVELRCDPISGHTALYWYRQSLGQGLEFLIYFQGNSAPDKSGLPSDRFSAERTGGSVSTLTIQRTQQEDSAVYLCASSFTRDTKETQYFGPGTRLLVL.

Of note for this clonotype: This may come from a read error, since a much larger clone is one base off. The V call is TRBV11-2, the J call TRBJ1-4; a weak D match, TRBD1 (5 bases). The V gene's germline CDR1 is SGHAT and CDR2 FQNNGV. The CDR3 is 16 amino acids. Trimming cost V 1 base and J 7 bases, with 16 bases left between them. CDR3: CASSLGTAGRGEKLFF. CDR3 coding DNA: TGTGCCAGCAGCTTAGGAACCGCAGGAAGGGGTGAAAAACTGTTTTTT.